This passage covers 16 T cell receptor beta chains from one sample sequenced in a study of T cells in Graves' hyperthyroidism and ophthalmopathy. Authors of the study amplified TCR beta CDR3 regions from RNA transcripts. Primed by the HTBI set, a first-round RT-PCR was run on the TCR CDR3. MiXCR was run by TCRdb on the multiplex PCR reads, yielding one entry per CDR3 protein. The sample carries approximately 600,000 distinct CDR3 sequences, about 20% recorded once. Sequenced sample: blood. These receptors were taken from a man aged 25-45 years with Graves' ophthalmopathy.

This clonotype was found many times. This chain connects TRBV24-1 to TRBJ2-5, with D unresolved. V lost 4 bases and J 1 base, leaving 6 bases between the germline ends. Germline V CDR1 and CDR2: KGHDR, SFDVKD. This CDR3 spans 13 amino acids. CDR3 loop: CATSEPIQETQYF. In DNA, the CDR3 is TGTGCCACCAGTGAACCAATCCAAGAGACCCAGTACTTC.

This clonotype occurred a few times. The chain combines TRBV7-9 with TRBJ2-1; D is tentatively TRBD1 or TRBD2 (6 bases each). Germline V gene lookup returns CDR1 SEHNR and CDR2 FQNEAQ (reference sequence). The CDR3 runs 16 residues. Deletions cut 1 base from V and 5 bases from J, with 15 bases between. This CDR3 reads CASSLEGGRANNEQFF. CDR3 DNA sequence: TGTGCCAGCAGCTTAGAGGGGGGACGGGCAAACAATGAGCAGTTCTTC.

The sample holds a few counts of this clonotype. The J gene is TRBJ1-1, the V gene TRBV12-3 or TRBV12-4; D gene ambiguous. This CDR3 is 15 amino acids long. V lost 2 bases, J lost 3 bases, and 13 bases lay in between. This CDR3 reads CASSLLKPGDTEAFF. Here the CDR3 DNA reads TGTGCCAGCAGTTTATTAAAACCCGGGGACACTGAAGCTTTCTTT.

V usage is TRBV4-2 and J usage is TRBJ2-4; the D gene is possibly TRBD1 (6 bases). This CDR3 has 15 amino acids. From germline, CDR1 is LGHNA and CDR2 YNFKEQ. Trimming took 1 base from V and 1 from J, leaving 8 bases between them. The CDR3 coding sequence is TGTGCCAGCAGCCAAGGGGACACGGCCAAAAACATTCAGTACTTC. Encoded protein: CASSQGDTAKNIQYF.

A few counts support this clonotype. V and J are TRBV9 and TRBJ2-3; perhaps TRBD2 as D (6 bases). The CDR3 contains 15 residues. V was trimmed by 2 bases and J by 0 bases, leaving 10 bases between them. Per germline, CDR1 SGDLS and CDR2 YYNGEE. CDR3 amino acids: CASSVGGASTDTQYF. CDR3 coding DNA: TGTGCCAGCAGCGTCGGAGGGGCTAGCACAGATACGCAGTATTTT. Complete variable domain (other parts from reference TRBV9 and TRBJ2-3): DSGVTQTPKHLITATGQRVTLRCSPRSGDLSVYWYQQSLDQGLQFLIQYYNGEERAKGNILERFSAQQFPDLHSELNLSSLELGDSALYFCASSVGGASTDTQYFGPGTRLTVL.

This clonotype was found a few times. The chain employs TRBV28 and TRBJ2-7, with D possibly TRBD1 on 5 matching bases. The V gene's germline CDR1 is MDHEN and CDR2 SYDVKM. V dropped 10 bases and J dropped 2 bases, with 9 bases sitting between them. The CDR3 runs 11 residues. CDR3 sequence (DNA): TGTGCCATCCAGGGAACCTACGAGCAGTACTTC. Translating it yields CAIQGTYEQYF.

This clonotype was detected many times. J is TRBJ2-7 and V is TRBV12-3 or TRBV12-4; D unclear. The CDR3 sequence is 14 residues long. The germline V and J ends were trimmed by 3 bases and 7 bases, with 16 bases remaining between them. In nucleotides, the CDR3 is TGTGCCAGCAGTTTGGTCGCCGGCCTCAAAGAGCAGTACTTC. Its protein is CASSLVAGLKEQYF.

The chain uses TRBV4-2 and TRBJ2-1; 11 bases match TRBD2. V trimming: 1 base; J trimming: 4 bases; junction bases outside the gene matches: 3. Germline V CDR1 and CDR2: LGHNA, YNFKEQ. There are 16 residues in the CDR3. As DNA, the CDR3 is TGTGCCAGCAGCCAAGGGGCTAGCGGGAGGTACAATGAGCAGTTCTTC. Its translation: CASSQGASGRYNEQFF.

This sequence joins TRBV20-1 and TRBJ2-3, with 12 positions matching TRBD2. Germline lookup yields CDR1 DFQATT and CDR2 SNEGSKA (reference sequence). The CDR3 length is 17 residues. The ends lost 6 bases at V and 5 bases at J; junction bases unmatched: 15. CDR3: CSADTELAGGKVDTQYF. The CDR3 DNA reads TGCAGTGCGGACACGGAACTAGCGGGAGGAAAGGTAGATACGCAGTATTTT.

The gene calls are TRBV20-1 and TRBJ1-6; D is perhaps TRBD1 (5 bases). V was pared by 5 bases and J by 0 bases, with 14 bases between. This CDR3 has 16 residues. Germline V gene sequence: CDR1 DFQATT, CDR2 SNEGSKA (reference sequence). CDR3 coding DNA: TGCAGTGCTGGGGGTGTAGCAAGCTCCTATAATTCACCCCTCCACTTT. It yields the protein CSAGGVASSYNSPLHF.

The J gene is TRBJ2-7, the V gene TRBV29-1; no reliable D call. Germline loops: CDR1 SQVTM, CDR2 ANQGSEA. V lost 6 bases, J lost 2 bases, and 14 bases lay in between. The CDR3 runs to 13 residues. As DNA, the CDR3 is TGCAGCGTGGCGACATATGGCGCCTACGAGCAGTACTTC. Amino acids: CSVATYGAYEQYF.

Of note for this clonotype: One end of the junction varies from germline; a read error may be responsible. The chain has TRBV7-9 and TRBJ2-5; D might be TRBD1 (6 bases). CDR1 SEHNR and CDR2 FQNEAQ come from the germline V gene (reference sequence). The CDR3 is 16 residues long. In nucleotides, the CDR3 is TGTACCAGCAGCCCCCTAGGGGGTTTGTACCAAGAGACCCAGTACTTC. Amino acid sequence: CTSSPLGGLYQETQYF.

The genes are TRBV20-1 and TRBJ2-7; D remains ambiguous. The V gene's germline CDR1 is DFQATT and CDR2 SNEGSKA (reference sequence). Trimming took off 6 bases at V and 5 bases at J, with 11 bases between the two ends. The CDR3 runs 11 residues. The CDR3 DNA reads TGCAGTGCCACCCAAGGCAACGAGCAGTACTTC. Translated: CSATQGNEQYF.

This clonotype was counted a few times. The V gene is TRBV6-1, the J gene TRBJ2-7; D is possibly TRBD2 (7 bases). CDR1 is MNHNS and CDR2 is SASEGT in the germline V gene. CDR3 length: 15 residues. Trimming pared 6 bases from V and 3 bases from J, leaving 18 bases between. CDR3 sequence reads: CASSKRGAGLYEQYF. CDR3 coding DNA: TGTGCCAGCAGCAAACGGGGGGCGGGTCTCTACGAGCAGTACTTC.

This clonotype was observed a single time. This chain's CDR3 is CATSFPGLAGGPLDTQYF. The CDR3 bases are TGTGCCACCAGCTTCCCGGGACTAGCGGGAGGGCCCCTAGATACGCAGTATTTT. The genes are TRBV24-1 and TRBJ2-3, with TRBD2 matching 16 bases. The length of the CDR3 is 18 residues. CDR1 is KGHDR, CDR2 SFDVKD, per germline. J lost 5 bases, V lost 7 bases, and 11 bases had no gene match.

The genes are TRBV28 and TRBJ1-1, with D perhaps TRBD1 (6 bases). The germline gives CDR1 MDHEN, CDR2 SYDVKM. V was shortened by 6 bases and J by 11 bases, with 19 bases between the two germline ends. CDR3 length: 13 amino acids. The CDR3 sequence: CASRPAGDSLAFF. CDR3 sequence (DNA): TGTGCCAGCAGACCTGCAGGGGATAGTCTTGCTTTCTTT.